This is a list of T cell receptor beta chains from one sample in a study of CD8 T cells in Susac syndrome. TCRdb re-analysed the immunoSEQ multiplex PCR reads in MiXCR, keeping a single row per CDR3 protein. The sample yields 120,000 or so distinct CDR3 sequences, roughly 94% seen once. What was sequenced was CD4+ T cells from PBMCs. The receptors were gathered from a human donor with multiple sclerosis. Each CDR3 is given with its conserved first and last residue. D genes are given only for firm matches. A row's size may be missing; if present it is once, few, many or a size class.

J gene	D gene	clone size	V gene	CDR3 protein	CDR3 DNA
TRBJ1-2	-	-	TRBV29-1	CSDIYSGGNGYTF	TGCAGCGATATATACTCGGGGGGAAATGGCTACACCTTC
TRBJ1-2	TRBD1	-	TRBV12-3/TRBV12-4	CASSPGQGAGGYTF	TGTGCCAGCAGTCCAGGACAGGGGGCTGGTGGCTACACCTTC
TRBJ2-1	TRBD2	-	TRBV20-1	CSARTSGAYNEQFF	TGCAGTGCTAGGACTAGCGGAGCCTACAATGAGCAGTTCTTC
TRBJ2-5	-	-	TRBV7-9	CASSSRTAQETQYF	TGTGCCAGCAGCTCCCGGACGGCACAAGAGACCCAGTACTTC
TRBJ1-5	-	-	TRBV2	CASSRVGGNQPQHF	TGTGCCAGCAGTAGGGTCGGGGGAAATCAGCCCCAGCATTTT
TRBJ2-7	-	-	TRBV29-1	CSGSTGEGGEQYF	TGCAGCGGAAGCACGGGTGAAGGCGGCGAGCAGTACTTC
TRBJ1-1	TRBD1	-	TRBV12-3/TRBV12-4	CASRSRDRVKTEAFF	TGTGCCAGCAGGTCCCGGGACAGGGTAAAGACTGAAGCTTTCTTT
TRBJ2-5	TRBD1	-	TRBV30	CAWSSWGTGSGETQYF	TGTGCCTGGAGTTCTTGGGGGACAGGGAGTGGTGAGACCCAGTACTTC
TRBJ2-2	-	-	TRBV30	CAWSPSAGELFF	TGTGCCTGGAGTCCGTCCGCCGGGGAGCTGTTTTTT
TRBJ1-2	-	-	TRBV10-2	CASTSLSRDVSYTF	TGCGCCAGCACTTCGTTATCCCGGGACGTATCCTACACCTTC
TRBJ2-6	-	-	TRBV27	CASSLGQGLAGANVLTF	TGTGCCAGCAGTTTAGGGCAGGGGTTGGCTGGGGCCAACGTCCTGACTTTC
TRBJ1-1	-	-	TRBV3-1	CASRRQESNTEAFF	TGTGCCAGCAGGCGACAGGAATCGAACACTGAAGCTTTCTTT
TRBJ2-7	-	few	TRBV7-2	CASSRQSSYEQYF	TGTGCCAGCAGCCGACAGAGCTCCTACGAGCAGTACTTC
TRBJ2-2	-	once	TRBV2	CASSQVGFTGELFF	TGTGCCAGCAGCCAGGTCGGGTTCACCGGGGAGCTGTTTTTT
TRBJ2-2	-	-	TRBV10-1	CASSDVRGVGTGELFF	TGCGCCAGCAGTGATGTTCGAGGGGTTGGGACCGGGGAGCTGTTTTTT
TRBJ2-4	TRBD2	-	TRBV19	CASSIPGGGNIQYF	TGTGCCAGTAGTATCCCGGGGGGAGGTAACATTCAGTACTTC
TRBJ2-6	-	few	TRBV3-1	CASSPSSGANVLTF	TGTGCCAGCAGCCCGAGCTCTGGGGCCAACGTCCTGACTTTC
TRBJ1-1	-	-	TRBV6-5	CASSYGASTEAFF	TGTGCCAGCAGTTACGGAGCTAGCACTGAAGCTTTCTTT
TRBJ2-2	TRBD1	once	TRBV29-1	CSVRTGANTGELFF	TGCAGCGTTAGGACAGGGGCGAACACCGGGGAGCTGTTTTTT
TRBJ2-1	TRBD1	once	TRBV2	CASRTRTGADNEQFF	TGTGCCAGCAGGACTAGGACAGGGGCGGACAATGAGCAGTTCTTC
TRBJ1-5	-	-	TRBV3-1	CASSQMDGIGPQHF	TGTGCCAGCAGCCAAATGGACGGCATTGGACCCCAGCATTTT
TRBJ2-5	-	once	TRBV29-1	CSVGFPQETQYF	TGCAGCGTTGGATTCCCACAAGAGACCCAGTACTTC
TRBJ2-6	-	-	TRBV11-2	CASSPIRGAGANVLTF	TGTGCCAGCAGCCCTATCCGGGGAGCTGGGGCCAACGTCCTGACTTTC
TRBJ1-2	-	-	TRBV6-5	CASSSFDTAALLYGYTF	TGTGCCAGCAGTTCCTTTGACACGGCGGCCCTCCTCTATGGCTACACCTTC
TRBJ1-2	-	-	TRBV6-2/TRBV6-3	CASTGADYGYTF	TGTGCCAGCACGGGGGCGGACTATGGCTACACCTTC
TRBJ1-1	-	-	TRBV7-6	CASSLLDSMNTEAFF	TGTGCCAGCAGCTTATTGGACAGTATGAACACTGAAGCTTTCTTT
TRBJ1-2	-	-	TRBV19	CASSIPQGYGYTF	TGTGCCAGTAGTATCCCCCAGGGGTACGGCTACACCTTC
TRBJ2-1	-	-	TRBV5-4	CASSLRAGPYNEQFF	TGTGCCAGCAGCTTGCGAGCGGGCCCTTACAATGAGCAGTTCTTC
TRBJ1-1	-	-	TRBV5-1	CASSGAPIGTEAFF	TGCGCCAGCAGCGGGGCACCGATTGGTACTGAAGCTTTCTTT
TRBJ2-5	-	-	TRBV6-5	CASSYGGRGGETQYF	TGTGCCAGCAGTTACGGGGGCAGGGGAGGAGAGACCCAGTACTTC